Following are 8 T cell receptor beta chains from one sample sequenced in a study of control samples from healthy donors and cancer patients. Profiling relied on immunoSEQ multiplex PCR, and the TCRdb table lists in-frame clones only, not all of them. Here the sample spans some 120,000 clones, 88% being singletons. Material: blood. These receptors all stem from a man over 45 in good health.

The CDR3 coding sequence is TGTGCCAGCAGCAAAGAGGTGGACAGGGATAATTCACCCCTCCACTTT. Its protein product is CASSKEVDRDNSPLHF. V and J are TRBV21-1 and TRBJ1-6; TRBD1 is the table's D call, not checked against the DNA. TRBV21-1 is a known pseudogene. The CDR3 is 16 amino acids.

This clone was recorded only once. This sequence joins TRBV28 and TRBJ1-5; TRBD1 agrees at 10 bases. The J segment lost 7 bases and the V segment lost 7 bases, leaving 7 bases of the junction unmatched. CDR1 and CDR2 (germline): MDHEN, SYDVKM. There are 14 residues in the CDR3. CDR3 bases: TGTGCCAGCACGACAGGGGGCGTTTACCAGCCCCAGCATTTT. Its protein is CASTTGGVYQPQHF.

This clone was counted at least ten times. The chain recombines TRBV13 with TRBJ1-1, with TRBD1 matching over 8 bases. Trimming took 5 bases from V and 4 from J; bases not matched to a gene: 3. Germline assignment: CDR1 PRHDT and CDR2 FYEKMQ (reference sequence). The CDR3 has 13 residues. In DNA, the CDR3 is TGTGCCAGCAGCCTCGACAGGGGCACTGAAGCTTTCTTT. Translating gives CASSLDRGTEAFF.

The chain combines TRBV18 with TRBJ1-6, with unresolved D. V shed 3 bases and J shed 10 bases, with 13 bases lying between them. Germline loops: CDR1 KGHSH, CDR2 LQKENI. This CDR3 comprises 14 residues. The CDR3 sequence: CASSPPEAPSPLHF. CDR3 coding DNA: TGTGCCAGCTCACCCCCCGAGGCACCCTCACCCCTCCACTTT.

This clone was observed a few times. This chain connects TRBV5-6 to TRBJ1-6; 9 bases align to TRBD1. This CDR3 is built from 14 residues. Germline loops: CDR1 SGHDT, CDR2 YYEEEE. J gave up 13 bases and V 3 bases, and 8 bases lay outside the gene matches. The chain's CDR3 is CASSWDRASGPLHF. DNA for the CDR3: TGTGCCAGCAGCTGGGACAGGGCGAGTGGGCCCCTCCACTTT.

The V call is TRBV11-3, the J call TRBJ2-7; no firm D call. V was trimmed by 4 bases and J by 6 bases, leaving 19 bases between them. This CDR3 comprises 15 residues. The germline CDR1 and CDR2 sequences are SGHNT and YENEEA. CDR3 DNA sequence: TGTGCCAGCAGCTATCCTCTTCTTAGGCGCTGCGAGCAGTACTTC. Translation: CASSYPLLRRCEQYF. Supplemented by reference TRBV11-3 and TRBJ2-7, the full variable domain reads EAGVVQSPRYKIIEKKQPVAFWCNPISGHNTLYWYLQNLGQGPELLIRYENEEAVDDSQLPKDRFSAERLKGVDSTLKIQPAELGDSAVYLCASSYPLLRRCEQYFGPGTRLTVT.

The CDR3 spells CASSSAGGWGEARETQYF. The DNA of the CDR3 is TGCGCCAGCTCCTCCGCGGGGGGCTGGGGGGAGGCTAGGGAGACCCAGTACTTC. V gene TRBV10-1 combines with J gene TRBJ2-5, with 8 bases identical to TRBD2. In germline, CDR1 is WNHNN, CDR2 SYGVQD (reference sequence). The CDR3 extends over 18 amino acids. J gave up 5 bases and V 8 bases, and 22 bases lay outside the gene matches.

The CDR3 DNA is TGTGCCACCAGCGTTCGAGGGGGTACCAAAAACATTCAGTACTTC. It is translated as CATSVRGGTKNIQYF. The gene calls are TRBV15 and TRBJ2-4, with D perhaps matching TRBD1 (6 bases). This CDR3 contains 15 residues. Germline CDR1 LNHNV, CDR2 YYDKDF (reference sequence). Trimming stripped 5 bases from V and 2 bases from J, with 13 bases between.